This T cell receptor (beta chain) was recorded in a study of multiple sclerosis patients with progressive multifocal leukoencephalopathy. Germline assignment: CDR1 MNHNS and CDR2 SASEGT. V lost 8 bases, J lost 0 bases, and 16 bases lay in between. This CDR3 spans 15 amino acids. Sample time point: time of PML onset. Clones were read by immunoSEQ multiplex PCR, and TCRdb kept only the in-frame ones, dropping some. The sample lists tens of thousands of clones, approximately 85% seen once, with around an eighth in the top ten. The V call is TRBV6-1, the J call TRBJ1-1; D is ambiguous. The material was PBMCs, obtained from a patient treated with natalizumab. The TCR sequence derives from a woman in her 30s with progressive multifocal leukoencephalopathy. This CDR3 is CASSNGLPMNTEAFF. CDR3 DNA sequence: TGTGCCAGCTCTAACGGACTTCCCATGAACACTGAAGCTTTCTTT.